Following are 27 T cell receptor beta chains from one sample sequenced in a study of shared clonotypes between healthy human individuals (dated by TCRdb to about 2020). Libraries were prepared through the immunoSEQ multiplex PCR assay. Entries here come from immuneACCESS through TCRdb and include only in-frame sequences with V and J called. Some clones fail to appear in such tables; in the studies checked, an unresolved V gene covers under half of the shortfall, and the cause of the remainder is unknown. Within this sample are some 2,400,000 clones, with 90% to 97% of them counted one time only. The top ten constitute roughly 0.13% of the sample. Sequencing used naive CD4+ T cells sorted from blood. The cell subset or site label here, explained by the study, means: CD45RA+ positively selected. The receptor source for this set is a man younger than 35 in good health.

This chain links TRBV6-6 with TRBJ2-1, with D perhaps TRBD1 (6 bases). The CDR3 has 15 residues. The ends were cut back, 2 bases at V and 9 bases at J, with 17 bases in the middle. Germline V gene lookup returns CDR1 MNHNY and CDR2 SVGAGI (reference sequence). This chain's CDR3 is CASSYHRTLGGEQFF. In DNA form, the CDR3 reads TGTGCCAGCAGTTACCACAGGACCTTAGGGGGTGAGCAGTTCTTC.

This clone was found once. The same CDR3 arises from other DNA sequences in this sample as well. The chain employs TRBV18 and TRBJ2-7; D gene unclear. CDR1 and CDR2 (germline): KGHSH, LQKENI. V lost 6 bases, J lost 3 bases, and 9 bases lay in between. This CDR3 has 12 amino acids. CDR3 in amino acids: CASSPTDYEQYF. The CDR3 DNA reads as TGTGCCAGCTCCCCCACAGACTACGAGCAGTACTTC. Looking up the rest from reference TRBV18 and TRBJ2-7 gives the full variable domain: NAGVMQNPRHLVRRRGQEARLRCSPMKGHSHVYWYRQLPEEGLKFMVYLQKENIIDESGMPKERFSAEFPKEGPSILRIQQVVRGDSAAYFCASSPTDYEQYFGPGTRLTVT.

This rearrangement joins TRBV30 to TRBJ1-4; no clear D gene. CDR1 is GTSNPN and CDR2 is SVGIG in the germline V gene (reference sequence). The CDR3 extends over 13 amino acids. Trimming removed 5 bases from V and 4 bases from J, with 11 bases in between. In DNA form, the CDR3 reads TGTGCCTGGGGGTACGGGATTAATGAAAAACTGTTTTTT. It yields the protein CAWGYGINEKLFF. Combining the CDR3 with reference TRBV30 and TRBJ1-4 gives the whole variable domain SQTIHQWPATLVQPVGSPLSLECTVEGTSNPNLYWYRQAAGRGLQLLFYSVGIGQISSEVPQNLSASRPQDRQFILSSKKLLLSDSGFYLCAWGYGINEKLFFGSGTQLSVL.

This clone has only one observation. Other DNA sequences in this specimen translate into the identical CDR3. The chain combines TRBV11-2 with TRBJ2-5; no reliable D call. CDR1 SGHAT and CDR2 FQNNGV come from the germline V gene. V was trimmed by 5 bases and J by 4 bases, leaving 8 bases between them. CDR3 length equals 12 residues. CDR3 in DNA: TGTGCCAGCAGCCTCTCCAGAGAGACCCAGTACTTC. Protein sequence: CASSLSRETQYF.

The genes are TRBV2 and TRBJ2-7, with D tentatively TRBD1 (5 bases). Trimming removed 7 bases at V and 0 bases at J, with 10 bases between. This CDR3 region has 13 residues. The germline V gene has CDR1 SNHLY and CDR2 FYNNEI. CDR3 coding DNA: TGTGCCAGCAACCCAGACAGCTCCTACGAGCAGTACTTC. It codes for CASNPDSSYEQYF.

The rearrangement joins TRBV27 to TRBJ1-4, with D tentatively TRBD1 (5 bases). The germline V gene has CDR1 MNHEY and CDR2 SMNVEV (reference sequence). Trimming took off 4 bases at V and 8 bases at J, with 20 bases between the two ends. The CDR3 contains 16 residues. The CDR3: CASSSNSGFGREKLFF. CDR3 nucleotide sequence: TGTGCCAGCAGTTCAAACTCAGGGTTTGGGAGAGAAAAACTGTTTTTT.

The CDR3 DNA follows: TGTGCCAGCAGTGACCTGACAGGGGGCAGCTATGGCTACACCTTC. It encodes CASSDLTGGSYGYTF. The chain couples TRBV25-1 to TRBJ1-2; 10 bases line up with TRBD1. The CDR3 runs to 15 residues. V trimming: 3 bases; J trimming: 4 bases; junction bases outside the gene matches: 5. Germline V lookup: CDR1 MGHDK, CDR2 SYGVNS.

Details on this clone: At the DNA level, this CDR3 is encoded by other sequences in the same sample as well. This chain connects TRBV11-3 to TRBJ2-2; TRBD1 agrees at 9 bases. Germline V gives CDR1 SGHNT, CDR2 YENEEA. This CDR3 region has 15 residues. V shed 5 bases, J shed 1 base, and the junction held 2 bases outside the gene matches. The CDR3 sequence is CASSLGQGNTGELFF. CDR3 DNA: TGTGCCAGCAGCCTGGGACAGGGGAACACCGGGGAGCTGTTTTTT.

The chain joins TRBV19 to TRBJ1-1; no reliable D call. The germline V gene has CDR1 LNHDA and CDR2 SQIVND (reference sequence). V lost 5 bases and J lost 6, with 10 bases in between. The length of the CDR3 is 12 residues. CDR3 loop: CASSPWTAEAFF. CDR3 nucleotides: TGTGCCAGTAGTCCGTGGACTGCTGAAGCTTTCTTT.

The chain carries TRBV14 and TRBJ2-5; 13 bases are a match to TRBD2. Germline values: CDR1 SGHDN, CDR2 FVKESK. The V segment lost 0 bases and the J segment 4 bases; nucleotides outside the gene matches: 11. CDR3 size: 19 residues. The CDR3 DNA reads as TGTGCCAGCAGCCAAGATTTGTGGACTAGCGGGAGTAAGGGAGAGACCCAGTACTTC. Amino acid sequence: CASSQDLWTSGSKGETQYF. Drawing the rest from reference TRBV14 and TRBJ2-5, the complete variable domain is EAGVTQFPSHSVIEKGQTVTLRCDPISGHDNLYWYRRVMGKEIKFLLHFVKESKQDESGMPNNRFLAERTGGTYSTLKVQPAELEDSGVYFCASSQDLWTSGSKGETQYFGPGTRLLVL.

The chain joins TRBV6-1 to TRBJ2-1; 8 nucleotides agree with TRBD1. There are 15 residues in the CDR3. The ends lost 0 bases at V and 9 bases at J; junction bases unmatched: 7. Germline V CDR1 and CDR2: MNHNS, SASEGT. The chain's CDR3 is CASSEAGRGRVEQFF. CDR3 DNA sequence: TGTGCCAGCAGTGAAGCGGGCAGGGGGCGGGTTGAGCAGTTCTTC.

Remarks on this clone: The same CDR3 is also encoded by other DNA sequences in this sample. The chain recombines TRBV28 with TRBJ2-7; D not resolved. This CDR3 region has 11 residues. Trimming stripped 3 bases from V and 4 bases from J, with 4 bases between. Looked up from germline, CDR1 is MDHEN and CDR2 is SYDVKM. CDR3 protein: CASSLGYEQYF. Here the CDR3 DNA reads TGTGCCAGCAGTTTGGGATACGAGCAGTACTTC. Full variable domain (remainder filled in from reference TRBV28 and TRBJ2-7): DVKVTQSSRYLVKRTGEKVFLECVQDMDHENMFWYRQDPGLGLRLIYFSYDVKMKEKGDIPEGYSVSREKKERFSLILESASTNQTSMYLCASSLGYEQYFGPGTRLTVT.

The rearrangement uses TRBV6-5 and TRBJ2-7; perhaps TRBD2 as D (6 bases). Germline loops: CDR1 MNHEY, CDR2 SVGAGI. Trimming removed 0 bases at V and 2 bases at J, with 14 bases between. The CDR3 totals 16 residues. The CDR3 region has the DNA TGTGCCAGCAGTTACTCGGGGGGAAAGGGCGCCTACGAGCAGTACTTC. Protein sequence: CASSYSGGKGAYEQYF.

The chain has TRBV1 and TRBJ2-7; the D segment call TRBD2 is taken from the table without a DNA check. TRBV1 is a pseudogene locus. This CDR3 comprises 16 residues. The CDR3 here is CTSSQGVAQSSYEQYF. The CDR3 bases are TGCACCAGCAGCCAAGGGGTAGCGCAAAGCTCCTACGAGCAGTACTTC.

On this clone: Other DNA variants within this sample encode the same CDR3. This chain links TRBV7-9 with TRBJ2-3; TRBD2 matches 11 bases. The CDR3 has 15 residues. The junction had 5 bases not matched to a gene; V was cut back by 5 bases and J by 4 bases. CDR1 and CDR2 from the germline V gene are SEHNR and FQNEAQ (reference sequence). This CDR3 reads CASSPLAGGPDTQYF. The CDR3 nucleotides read TGTGCCAGCAGCCCCCTAGCGGGAGGCCCAGATACGCAGTATTTT.

CDR3 amino acids: CASGWDSITDTQYF. The DNA for the CDR3 is TGTGCCAGTGGATGGGACTCGATCACAGATACGCAGTATTTT. The chain has TRBV10-3 and TRBJ2-3; tentative D call: TRBD2 (6 bases). Germline lookup yields CDR1 ENHRY and CDR2 SYGVKD. Trimming left V 10 bases short and J 2 bases short, with 16 bases between. This CDR3 is built from 14 residues.

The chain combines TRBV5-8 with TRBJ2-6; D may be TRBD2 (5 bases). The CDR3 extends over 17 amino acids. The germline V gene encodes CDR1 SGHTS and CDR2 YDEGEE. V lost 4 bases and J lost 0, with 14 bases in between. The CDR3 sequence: CASSPWAAGSGANVLTF. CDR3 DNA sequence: TGTGCCAGCAGCCCCTGGGCCGCGGGCTCTGGGGCCAACGTCCTGACTTTC.

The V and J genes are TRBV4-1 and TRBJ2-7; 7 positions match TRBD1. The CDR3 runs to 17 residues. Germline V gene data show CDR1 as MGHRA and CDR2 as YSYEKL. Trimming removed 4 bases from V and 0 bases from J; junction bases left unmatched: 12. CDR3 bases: TGCGCCAGCAGCCTCAGACATTGGGACAGCAACTCCTACGAGCAGTACTTC. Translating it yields CASSLRHWDSNSYEQYF.

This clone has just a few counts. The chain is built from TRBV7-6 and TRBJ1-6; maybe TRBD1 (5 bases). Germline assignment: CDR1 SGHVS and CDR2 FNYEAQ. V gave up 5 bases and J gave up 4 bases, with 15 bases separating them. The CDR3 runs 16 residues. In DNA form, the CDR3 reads TGTGCCAGCAGCCTCGGGACCGCCTCGTATAATTCACCCCTCCACTTT. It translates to CASSLGTASYNSPLHF.

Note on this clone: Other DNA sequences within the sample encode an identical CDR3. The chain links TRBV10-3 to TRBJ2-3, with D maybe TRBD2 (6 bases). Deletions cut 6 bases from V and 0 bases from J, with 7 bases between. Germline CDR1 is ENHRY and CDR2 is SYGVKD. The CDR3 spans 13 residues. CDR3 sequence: CAIRGTSTDTQYF. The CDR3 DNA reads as TGTGCCATCAGGGGGACTAGCACAGATACGCAGTATTTT.

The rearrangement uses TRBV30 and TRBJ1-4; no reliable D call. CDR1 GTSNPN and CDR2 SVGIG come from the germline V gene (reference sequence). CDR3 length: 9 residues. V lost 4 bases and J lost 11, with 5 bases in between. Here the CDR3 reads CAWKEKLFF. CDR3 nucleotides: TGTGCCTGGAAGGAGAAACTGTTTTTT.

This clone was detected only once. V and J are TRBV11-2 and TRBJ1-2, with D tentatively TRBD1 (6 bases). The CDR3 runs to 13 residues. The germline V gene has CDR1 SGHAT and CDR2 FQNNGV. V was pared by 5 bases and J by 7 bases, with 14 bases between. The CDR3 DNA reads TGTGCCAGCAGCGCTACGGGGGCCAGTGGCTACACCTTC. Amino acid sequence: CASSATGASGYTF.

CDR3 DNA: TGTGCCAGCAGTACCCCAGGCCGGCTAGGCTATGGCTACACCTTC. Encoded protein: CASSTPGRLGYGYTF. This chain links TRBV2 with TRBJ1-2; D unresolved. The V and J ends lost 5 bases and 4 bases respectively, with 17 bases between them. Looked up from germline, CDR1 is SNHLY and CDR2 is FYNNEI. The CDR3 spans 15 residues.

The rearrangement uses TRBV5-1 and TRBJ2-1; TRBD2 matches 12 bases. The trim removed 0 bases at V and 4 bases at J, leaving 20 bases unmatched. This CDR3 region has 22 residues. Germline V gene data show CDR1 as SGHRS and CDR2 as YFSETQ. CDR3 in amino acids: CASSLEPRASGGAYLHYNEQFF. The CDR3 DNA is TGCGCCAGCAGCTTGGAACCCCGGGCTAGCGGGGGGGCTTATCTCCATTACAATGAGCAGTTCTTC.

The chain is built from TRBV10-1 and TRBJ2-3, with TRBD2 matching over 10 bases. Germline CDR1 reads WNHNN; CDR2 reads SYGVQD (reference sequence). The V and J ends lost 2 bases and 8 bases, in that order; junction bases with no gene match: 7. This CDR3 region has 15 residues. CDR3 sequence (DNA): TGCGCCAGCAGTGAGAGGAGACTAGCGGGTGTTACGCAGTATTTT. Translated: CASSERRLAGVTQYF.

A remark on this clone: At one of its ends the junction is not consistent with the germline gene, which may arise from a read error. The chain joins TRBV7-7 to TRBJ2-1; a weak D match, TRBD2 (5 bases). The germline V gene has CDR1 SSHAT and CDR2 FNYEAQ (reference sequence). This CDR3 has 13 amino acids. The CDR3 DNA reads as TGTGCTAGCAGCTTAACTAGGAACAATGAGCAGTTCTTC. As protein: CASSLTRNNEQFF.

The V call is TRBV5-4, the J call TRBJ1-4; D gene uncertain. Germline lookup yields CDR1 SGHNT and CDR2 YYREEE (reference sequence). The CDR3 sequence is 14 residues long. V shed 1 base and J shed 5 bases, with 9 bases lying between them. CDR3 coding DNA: TGTGCCAGCAGCTTGCCCGGAGTAAATGAAAAACTGTTTTTT. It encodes CASSLPGVNEKLFF.